The source of this T cell receptor beta chain is a study of blood T cells in healthy people across ages. Study-wide findings and caveats: Any changes in expanded clonotypes were possibly confounded, as donor CMV status remained unknown.

In regard to this clonotype: Its antigen is currently unknown.

Per the germline V gene, CDR1 is DFQATT and CDR2 is SNEGSKA (reference sequence). Trimming took 0 bases from V and 6 from J, leaving 20 bases between them. The CDR3 is 16 amino acids. Each sample yielded at least 5.5 micrograms of PBMC total RNA. Primed by a sample-barcoded 5' primer and a J-beta primer mix, a second PCR proceeded for 7 to 11 cycles. TCRdb itself ran the 5' RACE reads through MiXCR, one entry per CDR3 protein. Of about 570,000 distinct CDR3 sequences in the sample, around a quarter were seen once. These data also featured in a second study, about T cells of mothers and their children. Per that study: Material was donated by three healthy Caucasian mothers and their six children. It was related mother-child pairs that showed slightly higher overlap than unrelated pairs, without reaching significance.

The clonotype was recovered from a boy aged 2 to 10 in good health. Sequenced material: blood. This sequence joins TRBV20-1 and TRBJ1-1, with no clear D. The CDR3 region is CSARDLEAGGYSEAFF. In DNA form, the CDR3 reads TGCAGTGCTAGAGATCTAGAGGCAGGCGGATACTCTGAAGCTTTCTTT.